This T cell receptor (beta chain) comes out of a study of blood T cell repertoires in COVID-19. Looking at the study overall: Material from acute and convalescent COVID-19 was sourced from the United States, Italy and Spain. The analysed material was cDNA or gDNA that came from T cells, B-cell-depleted T cells, or PBMCs.

This CDR3 spans 12 amino acids. V lost 4 bases and J 8 bases, leaving 9 bases between the germline ends. Germline CDR1 PRHDT, CDR2 FYEKMQ (reference sequence). The repertoire was sequenced with immunoSEQ multiplex PCR; TCRdb's copy has only in-frame clones and lacks some. The sample lists tens of thousands of clones, about 90% occurring once. This clone was recorded only once. The receptor's source is a human donor in a cohort sampled during active COVID-19. The chain uses TRBV13 and TRBJ2-1; D is ambiguous. Sequencing used peripheral blood. CDR3: CASSSLDDEQFF. CDR3 sequence (DNA): TGTGCCAGCAGCTCCCTAGACGATGAGCAGTTCTTC. Drawing the rest from reference TRBV13 and TRBJ2-1, the complete variable domain is AAGVIQSPRHLIKEKRETATLKCYPIPRHDTVYWYQQGPGQDPQFLISFYEKMQSDKGSIPDRFSAQQFSDYHSELNMSSLELGDSALYFCASSSLDDEQFFGPGTRLTVL.